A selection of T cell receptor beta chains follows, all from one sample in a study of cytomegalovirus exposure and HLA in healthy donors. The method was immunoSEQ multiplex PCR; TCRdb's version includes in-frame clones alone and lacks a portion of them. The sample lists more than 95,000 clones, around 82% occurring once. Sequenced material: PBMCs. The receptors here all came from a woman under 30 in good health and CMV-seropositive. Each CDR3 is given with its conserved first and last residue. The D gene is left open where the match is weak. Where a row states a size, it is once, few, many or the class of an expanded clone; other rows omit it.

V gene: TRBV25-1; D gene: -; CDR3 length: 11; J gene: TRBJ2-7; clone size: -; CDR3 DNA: TGTGCCAGCGGACAGCCCTACGAGCAGTACTTC; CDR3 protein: CASGQPYEQYF
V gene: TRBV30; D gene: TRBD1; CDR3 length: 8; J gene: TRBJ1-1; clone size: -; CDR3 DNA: TGTGCCTGGGGCGGGGACAGTTTT; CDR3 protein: CAWGGDSF
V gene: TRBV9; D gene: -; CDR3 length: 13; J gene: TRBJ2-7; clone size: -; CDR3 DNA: TGTGCCAGCAGCGTTGGGGGAGGAACCGAGCAGTACTTC; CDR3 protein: CASSVGGGTEQYF
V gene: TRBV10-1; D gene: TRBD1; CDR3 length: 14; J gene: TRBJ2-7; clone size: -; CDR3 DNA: TGCGCCAGCAGCCACTATAGGGACAGCTACGAGCAGTACTTC; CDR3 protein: CASSHYRDSYEQYF
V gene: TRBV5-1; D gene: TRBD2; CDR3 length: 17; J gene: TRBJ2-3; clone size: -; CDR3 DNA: TGCGCCAGCAGCTTGATAGGGCGGGAGCTGATTGGGGATACGCAGTATTTT; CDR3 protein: CASSLIGRELIGDTQYF
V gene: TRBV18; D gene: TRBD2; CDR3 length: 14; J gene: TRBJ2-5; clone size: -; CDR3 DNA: TGTGCCAGCTCACCGGGACTAGTCTTCGAGACCCAGTACTTC; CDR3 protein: CASSPGLVFETQYF
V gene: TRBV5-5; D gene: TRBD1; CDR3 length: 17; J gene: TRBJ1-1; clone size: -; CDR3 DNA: TGTGCCAGCAGCACTTCCGGGACAGGGTTCATAAACACTGAAGCTTTCTTT; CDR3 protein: CASSTSGTGFINTEAFF
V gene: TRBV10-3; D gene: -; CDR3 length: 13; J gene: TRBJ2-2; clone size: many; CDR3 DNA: TGTGCCATCAGTGGAGATGTAACCGGGGAGCTGTTTTTT; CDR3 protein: CAISGDVTGELFF
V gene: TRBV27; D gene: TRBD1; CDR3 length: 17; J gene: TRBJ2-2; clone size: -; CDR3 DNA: TGTGCCAGCAGTTTACCCCCCAGGGGGCGCGTCACCGGGGAGCTGTTTTTT; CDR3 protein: CASSLPPRGRVTGELFF
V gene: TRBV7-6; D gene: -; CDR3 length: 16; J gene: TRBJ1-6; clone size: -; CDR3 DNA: TGTGCCAGCAGCTTAGTGAGCAGAGGGATTGATTCACCCCTCCACTTT; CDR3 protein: CASSLVSRGIDSPLHF
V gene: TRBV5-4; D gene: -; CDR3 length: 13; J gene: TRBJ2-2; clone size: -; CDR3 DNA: TGTGCCAGTCGGGAAGCGAACACCGGGGAGCTGTTTTTT; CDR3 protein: CASREANTGELFF
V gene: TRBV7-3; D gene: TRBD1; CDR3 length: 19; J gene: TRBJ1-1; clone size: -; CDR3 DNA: TGTGCCAGCAGCACCTATGGGCCCGGACAGGGGGCTAGGCGGACTGAAGCTTTCTTT; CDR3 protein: CASSTYGPGQGARRTEAFF
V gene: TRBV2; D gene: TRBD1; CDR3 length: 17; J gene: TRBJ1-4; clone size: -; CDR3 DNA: TGTGCCAGCAGTGTGGGACAGGGTAGGATGGTTGCTGAAAAACTGTTTTTT; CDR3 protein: CASSVGQGRMVAEKLFF
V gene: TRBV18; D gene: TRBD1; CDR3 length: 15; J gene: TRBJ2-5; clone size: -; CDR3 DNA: TGTGCCAGCTCACCTTCAGGGGGCGCGGGGGAGACCCAGTACTTC; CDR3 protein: CASSPSGGAGETQYF
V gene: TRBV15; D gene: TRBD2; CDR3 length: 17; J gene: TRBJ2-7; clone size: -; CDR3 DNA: TGTGCCACCAGCAGTTTAATTGGACTAGCGGGAGTAGGCGAGCAGTACTTC; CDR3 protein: CATSSLIGLAGVGEQYF
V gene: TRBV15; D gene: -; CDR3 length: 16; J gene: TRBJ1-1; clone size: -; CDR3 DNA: TGTGCCACCAGCAGAGATTCCCAGACGGTAAGCGTTGAAGCTTTCTTT; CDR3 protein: CATSRDSQTVSVEAFF
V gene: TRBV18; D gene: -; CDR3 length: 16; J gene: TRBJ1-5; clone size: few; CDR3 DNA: TGTGCCAGCTCGGAGTACAGGTGGGGGGGCAATCAGCCCCAGCATTTT; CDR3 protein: CASSEYRWGGNQPQHF
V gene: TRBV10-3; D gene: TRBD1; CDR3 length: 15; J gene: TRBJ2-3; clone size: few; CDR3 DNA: TGTGCCATCAGTCTACAGGGGGCGGTTGTAGATACGCAGTATTTT; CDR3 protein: CAISLQGAVVDTQYF
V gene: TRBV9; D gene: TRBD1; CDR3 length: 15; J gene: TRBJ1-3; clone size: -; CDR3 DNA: TGTGCCAGCAGCGCGGACAGGGGGCTTGGAAACACCATATATTTT; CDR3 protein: CASSADRGLGNTIYF
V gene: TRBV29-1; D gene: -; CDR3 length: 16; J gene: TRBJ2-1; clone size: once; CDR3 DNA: TGCAGCGTTGAATTTGAGGGGGTGCTTTTGTACAATGAGCAGTTCTTC; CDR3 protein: CSVEFEGVLLYNEQFF
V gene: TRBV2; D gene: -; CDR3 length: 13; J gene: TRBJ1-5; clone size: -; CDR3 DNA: TGTGCCAGCAGTTCAACAGGGTCGAAGCCCCAGCATTTT; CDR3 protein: CASSSTGSKPQHF
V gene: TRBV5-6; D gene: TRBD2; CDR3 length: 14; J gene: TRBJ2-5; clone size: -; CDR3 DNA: TGTGCCAGCAGCACTCTAGCGGGAGGAAAGACCCAGTACTTC; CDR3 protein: CASSTLAGGKTQYF
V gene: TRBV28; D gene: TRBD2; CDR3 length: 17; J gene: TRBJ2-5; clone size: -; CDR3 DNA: TGTGCCAGCAGTTTATCGGCGGGAGAAGGTTTAGAAGAGACCCAGTACTTC; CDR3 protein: CASSLSAGEGLEETQYF
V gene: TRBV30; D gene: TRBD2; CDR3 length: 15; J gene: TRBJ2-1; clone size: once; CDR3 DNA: TGTGCCTGGAGTGTACAGGGACTAGCGTACAATGAGCAGTTCTTC; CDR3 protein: CAWSVQGLAYNEQFF
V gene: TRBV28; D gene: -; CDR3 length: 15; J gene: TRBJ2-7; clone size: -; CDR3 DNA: TGTGCCAGCAGACCCATGGGGGGGCCTTCCTACGAGCAGTACTTC; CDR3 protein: CASRPMGGPSYEQYF
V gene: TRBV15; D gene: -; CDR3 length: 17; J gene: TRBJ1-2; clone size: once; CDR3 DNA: TGTGCCACCAGCAGAGGGCTGTTTGACAGGACTTCCTATGGCTACACCTTC; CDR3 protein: CATSRGLFDRTSYGYTF
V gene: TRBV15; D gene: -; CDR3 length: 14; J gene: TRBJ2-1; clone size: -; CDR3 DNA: TGTGCCACCAGCGCCGTTACCACTTACGATGAGCAGTTCTTC; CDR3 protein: CATSAVTTYDEQFF
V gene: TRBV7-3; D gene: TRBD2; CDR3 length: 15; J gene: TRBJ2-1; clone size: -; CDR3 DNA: TGTGCCAGCAGCAGTCCACTAGCGGGGGTCAATGAGCAGTTCTTC; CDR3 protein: CASSSPLAGVNEQFF
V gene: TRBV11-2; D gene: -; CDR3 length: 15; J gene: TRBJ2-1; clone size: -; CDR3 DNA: TGTGCCAGCAGCTTACTAAGCGGGTCCTACAATGAGCAGTTCTTC; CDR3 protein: CASSLLSGSYNEQFF
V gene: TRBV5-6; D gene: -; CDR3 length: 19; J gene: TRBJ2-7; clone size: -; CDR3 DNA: TGTGCCAGCAGCTTGTTCACTGTAGGTAAGGAGGTAGAGTGGGACGAGCAGTACTTC; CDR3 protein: CASSLFTVGKEVEWDEQYF
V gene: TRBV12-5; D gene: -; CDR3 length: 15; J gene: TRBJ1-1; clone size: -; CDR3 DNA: TGTGCTAGTGGTGCCCAGGGGTTTGGGGACACTGAAGCTTTCTTT; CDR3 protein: CASGAQGFGDTEAFF
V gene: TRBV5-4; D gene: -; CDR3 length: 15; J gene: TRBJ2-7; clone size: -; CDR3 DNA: TGTGCCAGCAGCTTGGGTGCCCCGAGCTCCTACGAGCAGTACTTC; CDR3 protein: CASSLGAPSSYEQYF
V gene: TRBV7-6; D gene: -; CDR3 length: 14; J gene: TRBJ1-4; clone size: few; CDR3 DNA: TGTGCCAGCAGCTTAGGGGCGGGGGATGAAAAACTGTTTTTT; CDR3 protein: CASSLGAGDEKLFF
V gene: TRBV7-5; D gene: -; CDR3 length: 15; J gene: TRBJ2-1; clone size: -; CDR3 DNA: TGTGCCAGAAGTGTGGAGCGGGGGCAGTACAATGAGCAGTTCTTC; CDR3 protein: CARSVERGQYNEQFF
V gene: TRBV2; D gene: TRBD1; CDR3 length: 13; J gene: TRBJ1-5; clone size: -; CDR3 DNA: TGTGCCAGCACCCGGGACAGGGGTCAGCCCCAGCATTTT; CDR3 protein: CASTRDRGQPQHF
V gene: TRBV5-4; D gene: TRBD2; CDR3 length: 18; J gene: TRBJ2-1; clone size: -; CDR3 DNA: TGTGCCAGCAGCTTCTTCCCAGTACTAGCGGGAAGTTACAATGAGCAGTTCTTC; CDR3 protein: CASSFFPVLAGSYNEQFF
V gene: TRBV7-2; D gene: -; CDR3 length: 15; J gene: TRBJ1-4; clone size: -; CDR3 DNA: TGTGCCAGCAGCCTCGTTAGGGGCGCAGGTGAAAAACTGTTTTTT; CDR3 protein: CASSLVRGAGEKLFF
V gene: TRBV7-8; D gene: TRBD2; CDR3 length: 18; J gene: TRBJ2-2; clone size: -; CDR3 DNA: TGTGCCAGCAGCTTAGTCGTGGCGGGAGGGCCAATGGGCGGGGAGCTGTTTTTT; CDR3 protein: CASSLVVAGGPMGGELFF
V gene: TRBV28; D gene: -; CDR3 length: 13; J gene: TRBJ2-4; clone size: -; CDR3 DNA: TGTGCCAGCAGACCTCCGGCCCGGGGCATTCAGTACTTC; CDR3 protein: CASRPPARGIQYF
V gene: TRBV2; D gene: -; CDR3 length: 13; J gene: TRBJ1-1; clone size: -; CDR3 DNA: TGTGCCAGCCGACAGAGCTCCAGCACTGAAGCTTTCTTT; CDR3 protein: CASRQSSSTEAFF
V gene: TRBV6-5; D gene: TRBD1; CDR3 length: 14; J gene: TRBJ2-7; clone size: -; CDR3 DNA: TGTGCCAGCAGGCGGACAGGGAGCTCCTACGAGCAGTACTTC; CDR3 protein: CASRRTGSSYEQYF
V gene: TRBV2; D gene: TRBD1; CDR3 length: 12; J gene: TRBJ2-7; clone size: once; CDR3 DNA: TGTGCCATCGGACAGGGGCGCAGGGAGCAGTACTTC; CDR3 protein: CAIGQGRREQYF
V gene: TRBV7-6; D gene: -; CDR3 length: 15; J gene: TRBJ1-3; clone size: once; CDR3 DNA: TGTGCCAGCAGCTTAGGGGCAATCTCTGGAAACACCATATATTTT; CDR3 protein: CASSLGAISGNTIYF
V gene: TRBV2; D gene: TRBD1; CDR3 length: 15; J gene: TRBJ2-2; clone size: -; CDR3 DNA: TGTGCCAGCGCTCCGGGACAGGGTTCGTCCGGGGAGCTGTTTTTT; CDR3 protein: CASAPGQGSSGELFF
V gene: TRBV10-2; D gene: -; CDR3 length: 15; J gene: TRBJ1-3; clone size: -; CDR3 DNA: TGCGCCACTGCTATGACAGGAAGCTCTGGAAACACCATATATTTT; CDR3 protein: CATAMTGSSGNTIYF
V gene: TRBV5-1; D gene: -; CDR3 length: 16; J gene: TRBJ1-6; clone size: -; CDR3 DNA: TGCGCCAGCAGCTTGGGGAGGGGAGCTGGTAATTCACCCCTCCACTTT; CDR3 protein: CASSLGRGAGNSPLHF
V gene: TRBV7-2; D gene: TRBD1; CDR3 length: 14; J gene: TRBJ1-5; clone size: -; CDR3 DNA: TGTGCCAGCAGCGCACAGGGGGGGGCTCAGCCCCAGCATTTT; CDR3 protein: CASSAQGGAQPQHF
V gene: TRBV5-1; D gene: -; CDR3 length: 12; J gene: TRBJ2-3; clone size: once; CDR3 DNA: TGCGCCAGCAGCTCCGGAGTGGATACGCAGTATTTT; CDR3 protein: CASSSGVDTQYF
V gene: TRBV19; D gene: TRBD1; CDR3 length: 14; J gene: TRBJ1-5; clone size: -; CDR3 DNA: TGTGCCAGTAGACAGACAGGGTTAAATCAGCCCCAGCATTTT; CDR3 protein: CASRQTGLNQPQHF
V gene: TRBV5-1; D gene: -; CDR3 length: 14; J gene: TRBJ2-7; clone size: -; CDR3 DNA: TGCGCCAGCAGCTCCCACAGGGGACTCTACGAGCAGTACTTC; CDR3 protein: CASSSHRGLYEQYF
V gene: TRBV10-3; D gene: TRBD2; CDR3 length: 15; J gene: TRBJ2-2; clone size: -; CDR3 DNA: TGTGCCATTAGACCCCGGACTAGCCAGACCGGGGAGCTGTTTTTT; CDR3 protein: CAIRPRTSQTGELFF
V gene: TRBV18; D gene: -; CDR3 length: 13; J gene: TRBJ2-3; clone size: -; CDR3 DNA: TGTGCCAGCACTTCAGGAGGGGTCGATACGCAGTATTTT; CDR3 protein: CASTSGGVDTQYF
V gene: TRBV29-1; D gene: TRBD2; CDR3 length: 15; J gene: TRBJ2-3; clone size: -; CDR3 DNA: TGCAGCGTACGAAGGACTAGCGGGGGCACAGATACGCAGTATTTT; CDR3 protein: CSVRRTSGGTDTQYF
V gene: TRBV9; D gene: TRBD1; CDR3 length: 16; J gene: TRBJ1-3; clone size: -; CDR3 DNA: TGTGCCAGCAGCGTAGAGACAGGGGCAACTGGAAACACCATATATTTT; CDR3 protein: CASSVETGATGNTIYF